Reported below is one TCR beta chain. Its target is unknown. The sample is drawn from a study of T cell responses to AZD1222 COVID-19 vaccine. Study details: Analysis merged second doses at about 4 or about 12 weeks. Findings of the study overall: Clonal diversity may have been underestimated, and the donors were mostly white British, with more females than males. Close to half of all spike-specific TCRs reportedly target regions of the variants that are unmutated. Repertoire samples came only from after the peak T cell response.

Generated by immunoSEQ multiplex PCR, the TCRdb table keeps only in-frame clones and is missing some. The repertoire holds tens of thousands of clones, with around 86% as singletons. Germline lookup yields CDR1 LGHNA and CDR2 YSLEER. The CDR3 extends over 17 amino acids. Trimming took 0 bases from V and 5 from J; bases not matched to a gene: 6. The V and J genes are TRBV4-3 and TRBJ2-2; 10 bases fit TRBD1. The clonotype was recovered from an adult in good health. Specimen: peripheral blood, collected on day 0 of AZD1222 vaccination. CDR3 residues: CASSQDPGQGVTGELFF. CDR3 coding DNA: TGCGCCAGCAGCCAAGATCCTGGACAGGGGGTGACCGGGGAGCTGTTTTTT.